This TCR beta chain was identified in a study of cytomegalovirus exposure and HLA in healthy donors. The wider study: Approximately 180 million T cells yielded 110 million or so unique TCR beta sequences in earlier analysis.

Researchers ran the PCR with 60 Vbeta and 13 Jbeta primers. The repertoire was sequenced with immunoSEQ multiplex PCR; TCRdb's copy has only in-frame clones and lacks some. The data contain about 130,000 clones, 75% to 85% of them singletons. Trimming removed 1 base at V and 4 bases at J, with 8 bases between. This CDR3 spans 13 amino acids. The germline V gene encodes CDR1 SGHKS and CDR2 YYEKEE (reference sequence). The sequence derives from a man between 35 and 55 years old in good health and CMV-seronegative. The sequenced material came from PBMCs. The chain has TRBV5-5 and TRBJ1-2; D not resolved. The CDR3 DNA is TGTGCCAGCAGCTTGCGGGGAGGCTATGGCTACACCTTC. Translating gives CASSLRGGYGYTF.